This T cell receptor beta chain was captured by sequencing in a study of post-analysis software for immune sequencing data. Study-level background: Some patients lacked subtype; others had relapsing-remitting, secondary progressive or progressive-relapsing disease. Points from the study as a whole: The normalized Chao1 diversity of multiple sclerosis patients was significantly lower than that of controls. Samples sharing a preparation batch grouped tightly together when assessed by F measure. There were four or five TRBV segments more frequent in patients than controls, and TRBV5-6, TRBV5-1 and TRBV20-1 were among them.

Germline CDR1 reads KGHSH; CDR2 reads LQKENI. Trimming left V 6 bases short and J 2 bases short, with 17 bases between. This CDR3 is built from 15 residues. TCR beta cDNA libraries included unique molecular identifiers. With about 0.95 to 11 million T cells as the source, roughly 0.5 million cDNA molecules resulted. TCRdb reprocessed the PCR reads via MiXCR and lists one record per CDR3 protein. The table records 170,000 or so distinct CDR3 sequences, about 30% of them present only once. For this clonotype: Its antigen is undetermined.

The J gene is TRBJ2-7, the V gene TRBV18; D not certain. Specimen: blood. The sequence was collected from a girl under 18 with multiple sclerosis. The CDR3 region is CASSPLVPPTYEQYF. The CDR3 DNA follows: TGTGCCAGCTCTCCGTTGGTCCCCCCTACCTACGAGCAGTACTTC.